This T cell receptor beta chain was recorded in a study of beta chain features in type 1 diabetes. Study-wide context: Researchers looked at over 100,000,000 sorted cells across all samples. Study results and caveats: Moderate but significant shortening of TCRB CDR3s was recorded in all four CD4+ subsets from Type 1 diabetes patients. Naive, central memory and Treg TCRB repertoires appeared more alike in patients than in healthy donors. When VDJ junctions were examined, type 1 diabetes patients showed fewer insertions and more deletions.

This clone has more than one count but fewer than ten. Its antigen is unidentified. Reverse transcription of all isolated RNA meant that expressed TCRB transcripts were sequenced. Assay used: immunoSEQ multiplex PCR; TCRdb lists only in-frame clones, some missing. This table has roughly 340,000 clones, about 14% appearing once. Cells sorted by CD45RO/CCR7/CD25/CD127/CD95/CD27 comprised CD4+ naive, central memory, regulatory and stem cell-like memory cells. Germline CDR1 GTSNPN, CDR2 SVGIG (reference sequence). Germline trimming cut 5 bases from V and 2 bases from J; bases unmatched to any gene: 8. This CDR3 is 15 amino acids long.

The J gene is TRBJ1-5, the V gene TRBV30; 8 bases match TRBD1. Material for sequencing was naive CD4+ T cells from blood. The TCR was taken from a woman in her late teens or twenties with type 1 diabetes. DNA for the CDR3: TGTGCCTGGGACCCTCAGGGGGCGGGCAATCAGCCCCAGCATTTT. It is translated as CAWDPQGAGNQPQHF.